This TCR beta chain was observed in a study of cytomegalovirus exposure and HLA in healthy donors. Germline V gene data show CDR1 as SGHTA and CDR2 as FQGNSA. The CDR3 contains 14 residues. V was cut by 5 bases and J by 2 bases, with 13 bases left in between. On this clone itself: Its antigen is not identified.

General study results and limits: The study dropped some indistinguishable V segments, TRBV6-2 and TRBV6-3 among them. Common viral pathogens seemed to be connected with several of the most significant clusters, according to a later analysis. Sequencing likely produced, as an artifact, a cluster of highly shared sequence variants.

The PCR contained 60 Vbeta and 13 Jbeta primers. Sequencing was performed with immunoSEQ multiplex PCR; in TCRdb, only in-frame clones are kept and a portion is missing. The repertoire holds some 170,000 clones, with over 70% as singletons. V is TRBV7-2 and J is TRBJ2-7, with a possible D match to TRBD1 (6 bases). Specimen: PBMCs. The TCR originated in a woman in her twenties or thirties in good health and CMV-seronegative. The CDR3 protein is CASSMTGKAYEQYF. The CDR3 DNA reads as TGTGCCAGCAGCATGACAGGAAAGGCCTACGAGCAGTACTTC. The full variable domain, rest sourced from reference TRBV7-2 and TRBJ2-7, is GAGVSQSPSNKVTEKGKDVELRCDPISGHTALYWYRQSLGQGLEFLIYFQGNSAPDKSGLPSDRFSAERTGGSVSTLTIQRTQQEDSAVYLCASSMTGKAYEQYFGPGTRLTVT.